These 26 T cell receptor beta chains were all obtained from the same sample, sequenced in a study of cytomegalovirus exposure and HLA in healthy donors. PCR primers comprised 60 Vbeta and 13 Jbeta primers. Profiled with immunoSEQ multiplex PCR; TCRdb holds only in-frame clones, not every one. Of 85,000 to 95,000 clones listed, roughly three fifths were seen once; the top ten hold about 5.9%. The sequencing sample was made of PBMCs. These receptors came from a woman between 25 and 40 years old in good health and CMV-seronegative.

This clone is medium-sized (0.01 to 0.1%). The genes are TRBV6-1 and TRBJ2-2, with D maybe TRBD2 (5 bases). The CDR3 length is 15 residues. Germline-derived CDR1 and CDR2 are MNHNS and SASEGT. The V gene lost 4 bases and the J gene lost 2 bases, with 11 bases spanning the gap. The CDR3 loop reads CASSGRASNTGELFF. The DNA of the CDR3 is TGTGCCAGCAGTGGGCGGGCCAGCAACACCGGGGAGCTGTTTTTT.

The chain is built from TRBV7-9 and TRBJ1-2; 7 bases match TRBD1. The germline V gene has CDR1 SEHNR and CDR2 FQNEAQ (reference sequence). Trimming took 5 bases from V and 3 from J; bases not matched to a gene: 6. This CDR3 has 14 amino acids. In DNA form, the CDR3 reads TGTGCCAGCAGCCACGCCGACAGGGACTATGGCTACACCTTC. It is translated as CASSHADRDYGYTF.

This chain joins TRBV19 and TRBJ1-2; D remains ambiguous. Germline V lookup: CDR1 LNHDA, CDR2 SQIVND (reference sequence). The CDR3 is 15 amino acids. V was cut by 3 bases and J by 1 base, with 12 bases left in between. The CDR3 protein is CASSMDTGNNYGYTF. The CDR3 coding sequence is TGTGCCAGTAGTATGGATACCGGGAATAACTATGGCTACACCTTC.

The V and J genes are TRBV2 and TRBJ2-2; the match to TRBD2 covers 9 bases. This CDR3 is built from 15 residues. V lost 5 bases to trimming and J lost 5 bases; unmatched junction nucleotides: 6. Looked up from germline, CDR1 is SNHLY and CDR2 is FYNNEI. The chain's CDR3 is CASSTRGGRTGELFF. The CDR3 nucleotides read TGTGCCAGCAGTACGCGGGGGGGCCGGACCGGGGAGCTGTTTTTT.

The genes are TRBV18 and TRBJ2-7; tentatively, D is TRBD1 (6 bases). Between the trimmed V and J ends, which lost 2 bases and 0 bases, there was a span of 17 bases. This CDR3 spans 17 amino acids. Germline loops: CDR1 KGHSH, CDR2 LQKENI. CDR3 amino acids: CASSPTTGLVYSYEQYF. The CDR3 nucleotides read TGTGCCAGCTCACCAACTACAGGGTTGGTCTACTCCTACGAGCAGTACTTC. The complete variable domain, with remaining parts taken from reference TRBV18 and TRBJ2-7, reads NAGVMQNPRHLVRRRGQEARLRCSPMKGHSHVYWYRQLPEEGLKFMVYLQKENIIDESGMPKERFSAEFPKEGPSILRIQQVVRGDSAAYFCASSPTTGLVYSYEQYFGPGTRLTVT.

This clone was counted between two and nine times. This chain joins TRBV30 and TRBJ2-4, with TRBD1 as a possible D gene (6 bases). Trimming removed 5 bases at V and 8 bases at J, with 10 bases between. The CDR3 spans 11 residues. CDR1 is GTSNPN and CDR2 is SVGIG in the germline V gene (reference sequence). Here the CDR3 reads CAWGEGDIQYF. The DNA for the CDR3 is TGTGCCTGGGGAGAGGGGGACATTCAGTACTTC.

The chain couples TRBV6-5 to TRBJ1-2, with 9 bases matching TRBD1. With 7 bases clipped from V and 4 bases from J, the junction kept 10 bases outside the gene matches. This CDR3 comprises 15 residues. The germline V gene has CDR1 MNHEY and CDR2 SVGAGI. CDR3 in DNA: TGTGCCAGCACTCCGACCCCGGGACAGGGCTATGGCTACACCTTC. Protein sequence: CASTPTPGQGYGYTF.

This rearrangement joins TRBV4-1 to TRBJ2-7; D gene ambiguous. CDR1 is MGHRA, CDR2 YSYEKL, per germline. CDR3 length: 12 amino acids. V was trimmed by 3 bases and J by 3 bases, leaving 6 bases between them. CDR3 nucleotide sequence: TGCGCCAGCAGCCAGAACTACTACGAGCAGTACTTC. This encodes CASSQNYYEQYF.

The chain is built from TRBV19 and TRBJ1-1; D not certain. Germline CDR1 LNHDA, CDR2 SQIVND (reference sequence). Trimming took off 10 bases at V and 2 bases at J, with 14 bases between the two ends. The CDR3 totals 13 residues. This CDR3 is CATVDWINTEAFF. CDR3 nucleotides: TGTGCCACAGTAGACTGGATCAACACTGAAGCTTTCTTT.

The gene calls are TRBV7-6 and TRBJ1-1, with 7 bases aligning to TRBD1. CDR3 length: 12 residues. J was trimmed by 8 bases and V by 3 bases; bases with no gene match: 3. The V gene's germline CDR1 is SGHVS and CDR2 FNYEAQ. CDR3 DNA: TGTGCCAGCAGCTTCCGACAGGGAGAAGCTTTCTTT. The encoded protein is CASSFRQGEAFF.

This clone was detected only a few times. The chain uses TRBV7-2 and TRBJ2-7, with 7 positions matching TRBD2. The CDR3 spans 14 residues. Unmatched junction bases numbered 3, after V lost 0 bases and J lost 4 bases. Germline V lookup: CDR1 SGHTA, CDR2 FQGNSA. In DNA form, the CDR3 reads TGTGCCAGCAGCTTAGCGGGAGGGCCGTACGAGCAGTACTTC. Protein product: CASSLAGGPYEQYF.

The chain links TRBV6-1 to TRBJ2-3; 8 bases agree with TRBD1. The CDR3 has 15 amino acids. Germline assignment: CDR1 MNHNS and CDR2 SASEGT. V trimming: 4 bases; J trimming: 3 bases; junction bases outside the gene matches: 6. The DNA of the CDR3 is TGTGCCAGCAGTGCCGGACAGGGTTGGACAGATACGCAGTATTTT. It codes for CASSAGQGWTDTQYF.

This clone came up once. The V gene is TRBV2, the J gene TRBJ2-1, with D uncertain. The CDR3 extends over 11 amino acids. Per the germline V gene, CDR1 is SNHLY and CDR2 is FYNNEI. Trimming pared 2 bases from V and 13 bases from J, leaving 9 bases between. The CDR3 protein is CASSEFALQFF. The CDR3 DNA reads as TGTGCCAGCAGTGAATTTGCCCTACAGTTCTTC.

The V and J genes are TRBV27 and TRBJ1-1; no firm D call. V lost 3 bases to trimming and J lost 3 bases, with 8 bases between them. This CDR3 spans 13 amino acids. Germline V gene lookup returns CDR1 MNHEY and CDR2 SMNVEV (reference sequence). CDR3 coding DNA: TGTGCCAGCAGTTTCACACGGGACACTGAAGCTTTCTTT. Its translation is CASSFTRDTEAFF.

This chain links TRBV6-5 with TRBJ2-3; D unresolved. V was cut by 0 bases and J by 2 bases, with 6 bases left in between. The CDR3 totals 14 residues. From germline, CDR1 is MNHEY and CDR2 SVGAGI. CDR3 sequence reads: CASSYSYSTDTQYF. CDR3 nucleotide sequence: TGTGCCAGCAGTTACTCGTACTCCACAGATACGCAGTATTTT.

V usage is TRBV13 and J usage is TRBJ2-7; 12 nucleotides match TRBD2. CDR1 and CDR2 from the germline V gene are PRHDT and FYEKMQ (reference sequence). After removal of 0 bases from V and 0 bases from J, the junction contained 3 bases not matched to a gene. CDR3 length: 17 amino acids. CDR3 nucleotide sequence: TGTGCCAGCAGCTTAGGGCTAGCGGGAGGGCCCTCCTACGAGCAGTACTTC. The encoded protein is CASSLGLAGGPSYEQYF.

V and J are TRBV7-2 and TRBJ2-2; TRBD2 aligns across 9 bases. Trimming took 6 bases from V and 5 from J; bases not matched to a gene: 7. The germline gives CDR1 SGHTA, CDR2 FQGNSA. The CDR3 totals 15 residues. The CDR3 sequence: CASRISGGETGELFF. CDR3 DNA sequence: TGTGCCAGCAGGATTAGCGGGGGCGAAACCGGGGAGCTGTTTTTT.

This clone was recorded a few times. This chain connects TRBV5-1 to TRBJ2-2; tentative D call: TRBD2 (6 bases). The CDR3 covers 15 residues. With 3 bases removed from V and 4 bases from J, the gap between germline ends came to 13 bases. Germline loops: CDR1 SGHRS, CDR2 YFSETQ. The CDR3 DNA reads TGCGCCAGCAGCTGGGGGGTCCTTACCACCGGGGAGCTGTTTTTT. Its translation is CASSWGVLTTGELFF.

The V gene is TRBV6-5, the J gene TRBJ1-1, with a possible D match to TRBD1 (6 bases). Germline CDR1 and CDR2: MNHEY and SVGAGI. The ends were cut back, 5 bases at V and 10 bases at J, with 14 bases in the middle. The CDR3 runs 12 residues. The CDR3 sequence is CASSNPGAGAFF. Written as DNA, the CDR3 is TGTGCCAGCAGTAACCCAGGGGCGGGAGCTTTCTTT.

V is TRBV2 and J is TRBJ2-1; TRBD2 aligns across 9 bases. The CDR3 has 13 residues. Germline V lookup: CDR1 SNHLY, CDR2 FYNNEI. Trimming at V came to 8 bases and at J to 6 bases, leaving 5 bases not matched to a gene. CDR3 bases: TGTGCCAGCGAGCGGGAGGCTTTCAATGAGCAGTTCTTC. Amino acid sequence: CASEREAFNEQFF.

The V and J genes are TRBV18 and TRBJ1-5; D call uncertain. CDR3 length equals 13 residues. Germline V lookup: CDR1 KGHSH, CDR2 LQKENI. V gave up 5 bases and J gave up 3 bases, with 8 bases separating them. CDR3 coding DNA: TGTGCCAGCTCAGGCGGGGACAATCAGCCCCAGCATTTT. This translates into CASSGGDNQPQHF. Complete variable domain (other parts from reference TRBV18 and TRBJ1-5): NAGVMQNPRHLVRRRGQEARLRCSPMKGHSHVYWYRQLPEEGLKFMVYLQKENIIDESGMPKERFSAEFPKEGPSILRIQQVVRGDSAAYFCASSGGDNQPQHFGDGTRLSIL.

The genes are TRBV5-6 and TRBJ1-4; D is possibly TRBD1 (6 bases). Germline CDR1 SGHDT, CDR2 YYEEEE. The CDR3 is 15 amino acids. Trimming removed 5 bases from V and 6 bases from J, with 17 bases in between. CDR3 loop: CASRATGDGHEKLFF. In nucleotides, the CDR3 is TGTGCCAGCAGGGCGACAGGCGACGGACATGAAAAACTGTTTTTT.

This chain connects TRBV28 to TRBJ2-7, with 12 bases matching TRBD2. Per germline, CDR1 MDHEN and CDR2 SYDVKM. This CDR3 contains 18 residues. With 7 bases clipped from V and 5 bases from J, the junction kept 18 bases outside the gene matches. The CDR3 DNA follows: TGTGCCAGCATAGCGGGGCAGGGTCTAGCGGGAGGGCGCGACGAGCAGTACTTC. Translated: CASIAGQGLAGGRDEQYF.

The table lists this clone with a few counts. The gene calls are TRBV19 and TRBJ1-1, with a possible D match to TRBD1 (6 bases). With 3 bases removed from V and 9 bases from J, the gap between germline ends came to 14 bases. This CDR3 comprises 13 residues. The germline gives CDR1 LNHDA, CDR2 SQIVND (reference sequence). The CDR3 DNA sequence: TGTGCCAGTAGTATGGACAGAGAACGGAAAGCTTTCTTT. It yields the protein CASSMDRERKAFF.

CDR3 protein: CASRGLAGEPGANVLTF. The CDR3 DNA reads TGTGCCAGCAGGGGACTAGCGGGAGAGCCTGGGGCCAACGTCCTGACTTTC. The chain combines TRBV7-9 with TRBJ2-6; TRBD2 agrees at 14 bases. V gave up 6 bases and J gave up 2 bases; unmatched junction bases: 3. The CDR3 contains 17 residues. Germline-derived CDR1 and CDR2 are SEHNR and FQNEAQ (reference sequence). Filled out from reference TRBV7-9 and TRBJ2-6, the complete variable domain reads DTGVSQNPRHKITKRGQNVTFRCDPISEHNRLYWYRQTLGQGPEFLTYFQNEAQLEKSRLLSDRFSAERPKGSFSTLEIQRTEQGDSAMYLCASRGLAGEPGANVLTFGAGSRLTVL.

This chain uses TRBV4-2 with TRBJ2-7, with TRBD2 matching over 15 bases. The CDR3 spans 18 residues. CDR1 and CDR2 (germline): LGHNA, YNFKEQ. The V gene end was trimmed by 4 bases and the J gene end by 0 bases; junction bases not matched to a gene: 7. Here the CDR3 DNA reads TGTGCCAGCAGCCGATCCCGGACTAGCGGGGGGGTCTCCTACGAGCAGTACTTC. Protein: CASSRSRTSGGVSYEQYF.